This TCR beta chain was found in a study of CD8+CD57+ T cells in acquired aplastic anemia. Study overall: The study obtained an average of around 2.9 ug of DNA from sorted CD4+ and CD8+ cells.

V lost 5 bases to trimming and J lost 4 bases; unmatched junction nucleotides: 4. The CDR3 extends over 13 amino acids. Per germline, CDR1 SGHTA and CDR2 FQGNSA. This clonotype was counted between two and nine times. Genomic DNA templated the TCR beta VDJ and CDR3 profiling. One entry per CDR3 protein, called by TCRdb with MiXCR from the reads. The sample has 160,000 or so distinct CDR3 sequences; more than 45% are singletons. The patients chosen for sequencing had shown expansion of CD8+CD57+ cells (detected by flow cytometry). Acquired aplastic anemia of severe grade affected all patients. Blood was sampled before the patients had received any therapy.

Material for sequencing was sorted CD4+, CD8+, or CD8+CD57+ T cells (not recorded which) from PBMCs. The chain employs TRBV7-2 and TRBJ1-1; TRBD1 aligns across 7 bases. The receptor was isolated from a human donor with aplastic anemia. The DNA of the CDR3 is TGTGCCAGCAGCCGGACAGGTTTCACTGAAGCTTTCTTT. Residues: CASSRTGFTEAFF. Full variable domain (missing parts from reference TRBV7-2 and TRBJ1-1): GAGVSQSPSNKVTEKGKDVELRCDPISGHTALYWYRQSLGQGLEFLIYFQGNSAPDKSGLPSDRFSAERTGGSVSTLTIQRTQQEDSAVYLCASSRTGFTEAFFGQGTRLTVV.